This T cell receptor (beta chain) was sequenced for a study of T cell clonality in common variable immunodeficiency. Profiled with immunoSEQ multiplex PCR; TCRdb holds only in-frame clones, not every one. Observed in the sample are some 38,000 clones, none of them singletons. The CDR3 extends over 13 amino acids. Germline V gene sequence: CDR1 GTSNPN, CDR2 SVGIG (reference sequence). This clone turned up a few times. The CDR3 end falls 3 residues outside the read, so it is completed with the germline J gene. The chain is built from TRBV30 and TRBJ1-2; 8 bases align to TRBD1. This sequence was found in a person aged 18 to 75 in good health. Source material: peripheral blood mononuclear cells. The sequenced CDR3 bases are TGTGCCTCGACTTCCGGGACAGGCTACGAC. It codes for CASTSGTGYD. The full CDR3 protein is CASTSGTGYDYTF.